The 20 T cell receptor beta chains below come from one sample, sequenced in a study of T cells in Graves' hyperthyroidism and ophthalmopathy. RNA transcripts yielded amplified TCR beta CDR3 regions. A set of HTBI primers served as the primers for a first-round RT-PCR of the TCR CDR3. From the multiplex PCR reads, TCRdb called clonotypes with MiXCR, one entry per CDR3 protein. The sample holds fewer than 400,000 distinct CDR3 sequences, roughly 14% seen once. The sequenced sample was blood. The receptors shown here come from a woman between 18 and 29 years old with Graves' hyperthyroidism that later progressed to Graves' ophthalmopathy.

This chain joins TRBV19 and TRBJ2-1; 9 nucleotides align to TRBD2. J lost 7 bases, V lost 4 bases, and 11 bases had no gene match. CDR3 length: 16 amino acids. Germline CDR1 is LNHDA and CDR2 is SQIVND (reference sequence). DNA of the CDR3: TGTGCCAGTAGTAAGGGGCCGGCTAGCGGGATTAATGAGCAGTTCTTC. Its protein is CASSKGPASGINEQFF.

This clonotype appeared many times. The J gene is TRBJ2-4, the V gene TRBV2; no clear D. CDR3 size: 10 residues. V was cut by 5 bases and J by 9 bases, with 5 bases left in between. Per germline, CDR1 SNHLY and CDR2 FYNNEI. CDR3 amino acids: CASSSGIQYF. DNA for the CDR3: TGTGCCAGCAGTTCCGGCATTCAGTACTTC. Full variable domain (outside the CDR3, taken from reference TRBV2 and TRBJ2-4): EPEVTQTPSHQVTQMGQEVILRCVPISNHLYFYWYRQILGQKVEFLVSFYNNEISEKSEIFDDQFSVERPDGSNFTLKIRSTKLEDSAMYFCASSSGIQYFGAGTRLSVL.

The chain joins TRBV25-1 to TRBJ1-1, with no clear D. Trimming took off 6 bases at V and 0 bases at J, with 8 bases between the two ends. The CDR3 contains 13 residues. CDR1 MGHDK and CDR2 SYGVNS come from the germline V gene. For the CDR3, the DNA is TGTGCCAGCAGCGTAGCGCTGAACACTGAAGCTTTCTTT. This sequence encodes CASSVALNTEAFF.

This rearrangement joins TRBV5-4 to TRBJ1-2; TRBD1 is a possible D gene (5 bases). Germline V CDR1 and CDR2: SGHNT, YYREEE (reference sequence). The CDR3 is made up of 13 amino acids. The ends were cut back, 1 base at V and 7 bases at J, with 11 bases in the middle. The CDR3 reads CASSLSGPGGYTF. CDR3 DNA sequence: TGTGCCAGCAGCTTGTCAGGGCCAGGTGGCTACACCTTC.

This chain connects TRBV19 to TRBJ2-5; D unresolved. From germline, CDR1 is LNHDA and CDR2 SQIVND (reference sequence). This CDR3 spans 12 amino acids. Trimming took off 3 bases at V and 0 bases at J, with 2 bases between the two ends. The CDR3 is CASSMDQETQYF. The CDR3 DNA is TGTGCCAGTAGTATGGACCAAGAGACCCAGTACTTC.

This chain uses TRBV4-2 with TRBJ2-3; no clear D gene. This CDR3 has 14 amino acids. Trimming took off 4 bases at V and 2 bases at J, with 10 bases between the two ends. Germline loops: CDR1 LGHNA, CDR2 YNFKEQ. The CDR3 DNA sequence: TGTGCCAGCAGCCGGGCACAGCACACAGATACGCAGTATTTT. Translating it yields CASSRAQHTDTQYF.

This clonotype was picked up many times. The J gene is TRBJ1-2, the V gene TRBV2, with unresolved D. Germline V lookup: CDR1 SNHLY, CDR2 FYNNEI. V lost 2 bases and J 7 bases, leaving 11 bases between the germline ends. CDR3 length equals 13 residues. The DNA for the CDR3 is TGTGCCAGCAGTGAATCACGGATGAGTGGCTACACCTTC. Its translation: CASSESRMSGYTF.

The V gene is TRBV29-1, the J gene TRBJ2-3; D gene uncertain. V lost 3 bases and J lost 6, with 22 bases in between. Germline assignment: CDR1 SQVTM and CDR2 ANQGSEA. The CDR3 has 16 residues. DNA for the CDR3: TGCAGCGTTGAGGCGGACGGAACGACCTATTCCGATACGCAGTATTTT. It codes for CSVEADGTTYSDTQYF.

Many counts were recorded for this clonotype. The V gene is TRBV6-6, the J gene TRBJ1-1; D is ambiguous. V was cut by 2 bases and J by 5 bases, with 9 bases left in between. The CDR3 has 13 amino acids. Germline lookup yields CDR1 MNHNY and CDR2 SVGAGI (reference sequence). The CDR3 loop is CASSYTIRTEAFF. The DNA of the CDR3 is TGTGCCAGCAGTTACACTATAAGGACTGAAGCTTTCTTT.

This chain joins TRBV5-1 and TRBJ2-6; 12 bases are a match to TRBD1. Germline lookup yields CDR1 SGHRS and CDR2 YFSETQ. V was pared by 4 bases and J by 2 bases, with 1 base of the junction left unmatched. The CDR3 has 16 amino acids. The CDR3 DNA sequence: TGCGCCAGCAGCGGGACAGGGGGCGCTGGGGCCAACGTCCTGACTTTC. Its protein product is CASSGTGGAGANVLTF.

A remark on this clonotype: This clone may be a read error of a much larger clone one base away. This sequence joins TRBV7-9 and TRBJ2-7; no clear D gene. V gave up 5 bases and J gave up 0 bases, with 14 bases separating them. The V gene's germline CDR1 is SEHNR and CDR2 FQNEAQ (reference sequence). This CDR3 spans 15 amino acids. In nucleotides, the CDR3 is TGTGCCAGCAGCCCTAGGTGGGGTCGCTCCTACGAGCAGTACTTC. Residues: CASSPRWGRSYEQYF. Drawing the rest from reference TRBV7-9 and TRBJ2-7, the complete variable domain is DTGVSQNPRHKITKRGQNVTFRCDPISEHNRLYWYRQTLGQGPEFLTYFQNEAQLEKSRLLSDRFSAERPKGSFSTLEIQRTEQGDSAMYLCASSPRWGRSYEQYFGPGTRLTVT.

V gene TRBV4-1 combines with J gene TRBJ2-7, with 9 bases aligning to TRBD1. The tail of the sequence fits TRBJ2-1 better, so the J call may be wrong. The CDR3 runs 15 residues. The germline CDR1 and CDR2 sequences are MGHRA and YSYEKL. As DNA, the CDR3 is TGCGCCAGCAGCGCCCGACAGGGGGTGTCCTACGAGCAGTTCTTC. Protein: CASSARQGVSYEQFF.

The table lists this clonotype with many counts. The rearrangement uses TRBV6-2 or TRBV6-3 and TRBJ2-7; D is possibly TRBD1 (6 bases). Trimming pared 4 bases from V and 0 bases from J, leaving 16 bases between. CDR1 and CDR2 (germline): MNHEY, SVGEGT. The CDR3 runs to 16 residues. The CDR3 loop reads CASSFLQGTLSYEQYF. DNA of the CDR3: TGTGCCAGCAGTTTCCTACAGGGAACCCTCTCCTACGAGCAGTACTTC.

This clonotype was counted many times. The genes are TRBV6-1 and TRBJ2-2; D might be TRBD1 (6 bases). This CDR3 has 16 amino acids. Germline CDR1 reads MNHNS; CDR2 reads SASEGT. V was pared by 5 bases and J by 4 bases, with 17 bases between. DNA of the CDR3: TGTGCCAGCAGTCTACGTTTGGGGGCGGCCACCGGGGAGCTGTTTTTT. It yields the protein CASSLRLGAATGELFF.

The V call is TRBV7-9, the J call TRBJ2-2; TRBD1 is a possible D gene (6 bases). The CDR3 extends over 16 amino acids. Germline V gene sequence: CDR1 SEHNR, CDR2 FQNEAQ (reference sequence). V was trimmed by 4 bases and J by 0 bases, leaving 12 bases between them. CDR3 coding DNA: TGTGCCAGCAGCTCCTCGGGACACGCGAACACCGGGGAGCTGTTTTTT. Its translation: CASSSSGHANTGELFF. The entire variable domain, with the rest obtained from reference TRBV7-9 and TRBJ2-2, is as follows: DTGVSQNPRHKITKRGQNVTFRCDPISEHNRLYWYRQTLGQGPEFLTYFQNEAQLEKSRLLSDRFSAERPKGSFSTLEIQRTEQGDSAMYLCASSSSGHANTGELFFGEGSRLTVL.

This chain uses TRBV18 with TRBJ1-1; perhaps TRBD1 as D (5 bases). The ends were cut back, 1 base at V and 3 bases at J, with 9 bases in the middle. Germline CDR1 and CDR2: KGHSH and LQKENI. The CDR3 runs 14 residues. The CDR3 DNA reads as TGTGCCAGCTCACCACAGGGGATGGACACTGAAGCTTTCTTT. Protein sequence: CASSPQGMDTEAFF.

The rearrangement links TRBV7-9 to TRBJ2-7; tentative D call: TRBD2 (5 bases). V lost 1 base and J 2 bases, leaving 15 bases between the germline ends. The CDR3 is 16 residues long. CDR1 SEHNR and CDR2 FQNEAQ come from the germline V gene (reference sequence). The CDR3 nucleotides read TGTGCCAGCAGCTTAGTCACCACTAGTACGCCCTACGAGCAGTACTTC. Translating gives CASSLVTTSTPYEQYF.

This rearrangement joins TRBV27 to TRBJ2-3, with 15 nucleotides matching TRBD2. The CDR3 has 17 amino acids. The trim removed 8 bases at V and 7 bases at J, leaving 13 bases unmatched. Germline V gene sequence: CDR1 MNHEY, CDR2 SMNVEV (reference sequence). The CDR3 loop is CASGPGLAGGPGHTQYF. In DNA form, the CDR3 reads TGTGCCAGCGGACCTGGACTAGCGGGAGGGCCAGGGCATACGCAGTATTTT.

In this sample, this clonotype turned up a few times. The chain joins TRBV5-6 to TRBJ2-2; D unresolved. The CDR3 consists of 13 residues. Germline values: CDR1 SGHDT, CDR2 YYEEEE. The ends were cut back, 5 bases at V and 7 bases at J, with 12 bases in the middle. CDR3 bases: TGTGCCAGCAGACCGCAAGTTGGCGGGGAGCTGTTTTTT. This gives the protein CASRPQVGGELFF.

V is TRBV24-1 and J is TRBJ2-3; D gene uncertain. Germline V CDR1 and CDR2: KGHDR, SFDVKD. With 3 bases removed from V and 4 bases from J, the gap between germline ends came to 16 bases. The CDR3 totals 16 residues. In DNA form, the CDR3 reads TGTGCCACCAGTGATAGAAACAGCTACTCGGCAGATACGCAGTATTTT. It translates to CATSDRNSYSADTQYF.